The 19 T cell receptor beta chains reported below all come from one sample, sequenced in a study of cytomegalovirus exposure and HLA in healthy donors (dated by TCRdb to about 2017). The method was the immunoSEQ multiplex PCR assay. For the multiplex PCR, a mixture combining 60 forward primers for TCR Vbeta segments and 13 reverse primers for TCR Jbeta segments was used. TCRdb limited this immuneACCESS table to in-frame rearrangements with V and J called. A share of clones is missing; checked studies link under half to unresolved V genes, and the rest is unexplained. This sample is represented by more than 95,000 clones; roughly 80% of them were singletons. The ten largest account for 6.9% of the sample. Sequencing was done on a sample of PBMCs. These receptors all stem from a man aged 30 to 45 in good health and CMV-seropositive.

This clone appeared a few times. The rearrangement uses TRBV6-5 and TRBJ2-3; possible D gene TRBD2, 5 bases. The CDR3 loop spans 15 amino acids. With 1 base removed from V and 4 bases from J, the gap between germline ends came to 12 bases. Per the germline V gene, CDR1 is MNHEY and CDR2 is SVGAGI. In DNA form, the CDR3 reads TGTGCCAGCAGTTACTTCGGTCTAGCCGCAGATACGCAGTATTTT. Translated, it gives CASSYFGLAADTQYF.

The chain employs TRBV2 and TRBJ1-2, with 8 bases aligning to TRBD1. Trimming at V came to 6 bases and at J to 3 bases, leaving 3 bases not matched to a gene. The length of the CDR3 is 13 residues. Germline CDR1 SNHLY, CDR2 FYNNEI. This chain's CDR3 is CASSPGQDYGYTF. In DNA form, the CDR3 reads TGTGCCAGCAGCCCGGGACAGGACTATGGCTACACCTTC. The whole variable domain, filled in from reference TRBV2 and TRBJ1-2, reads EPEVTQTPSHQVTQMGQEVILRCVPISNHLYFYWYRQILGQKVEFLVSFYNNEISEKSEIFDDQFSVERPDGSNFTLKIRSTKLEDSAMYFCASSPGQDYGYTFGSGTRLTVV.

The gene calls are TRBV5-4 and TRBJ2-1; TRBD1 aligns across 9 bases. CDR3 length equals 16 residues. In germline, CDR1 is SGHNT, CDR2 YYREEE (reference sequence). Trimming at V came to 3 bases and at J to 7 bases, leaving 11 bases not matched to a gene. The CDR3 DNA reads as TGTGCCAGCAGCTCCCCGACAGGGGGTACAAGGAATGAGCAGTTCTTC. Its protein product is CASSSPTGGTRNEQFF.

The V gene is TRBV9, the J gene TRBJ1-6, with D unclear. Germline CDR1 and CDR2: SGDLS and YYNGEE. This CDR3 is built from 15 residues. V lost 3 bases and J lost 0, with 7 bases in between. The CDR3 region has the DNA TGTGCCAGCAGCGCCTTCAGCTCCTATAATTCACCCCTCCACTTT. Translation: CASSAFSSYNSPLHF.

The chain recombines TRBV7-2 with TRBJ2-4; D might be TRBD1 (6 bases). CDR3 length equals 14 residues. The germline V gene has CDR1 SGHTA and CDR2 FQGNSA. V gave up 1 base and J gave up 7 bases, with 11 bases separating them. DNA for the CDR3: TGTGCCAGCAGCTTAGATGGGGGCAGGAACATTCAGTACTTC. It yields the protein CASSLDGGRNIQYF.

A few counts support this clone. The gene calls are TRBV7-9 and TRBJ1-6, with D possibly TRBD1 on 6 matching bases. Germline CDR1 reads SEHNR; CDR2 reads FQNEAQ (reference sequence). V was shortened by 5 bases and J by 9 bases, with 17 bases between the two germline ends. This CDR3 has 15 amino acids. The CDR3 DNA is TGTGCCAGCAGCCAAGGAACAGGGTTGGCTTCACCCCTCCACTTT. Residues: CASSQGTGLASPLHF.

This rearrangement joins TRBV4-2 to TRBJ1-3; unclear D gene. The CDR3 loop spans 14 amino acids. Germline lookup yields CDR1 LGHNA and CDR2 YNFKEQ. V gave up 1 base and J gave up 0 bases, with 4 bases separating them. The CDR3 loop is CASSQAGSGNTIYF. The DNA for the CDR3 is TGTGCCAGCAGCCAAGCAGGCTCTGGAAACACCATATATTTT.

This chain joins TRBV4-1 and TRBJ1-5; TRBD1 matches 7 bases. Germline lookup yields CDR1 MGHRA and CDR2 YSYEKL. CDR3 length: 13 amino acids. V lost 2 bases, J lost 7 bases, and 2 bases stayed unmatched. The CDR3 coding sequence is TGCGCCAGCAGCCAACTACAGGGGCAGCCCCAGCATTTT. Protein: CASSQLQGQPQHF.

The chain employs TRBV6-6 and TRBJ2-5; D is uncertain. Trimming removed 2 bases from V and 4 bases from J, with 14 bases in between. The CDR3 is 15 residues long. CDR1 and CDR2 (germline): MNHNY, SVGAGI (reference sequence). The CDR3 DNA sequence: TGTGCCAGCAGTTACACCCTGGTCAGAGGAGAGACCCAGTACTTC. Protein: CASSYTLVRGETQYF.

V and J are TRBV29-1 and TRBJ2-2, with 7 bases fitting TRBD1. CDR3 length: 13 amino acids. The trim removed 7 bases at V and 5 bases at J, leaving 7 bases unmatched. From germline, CDR1 is SQVTM and CDR2 ANQGSEA. CDR3 region: CSAEQGQTGELFF. The CDR3, as DNA: TGCAGCGCCGAACAGGGGCAGACCGGGGAGCTGTTTTTT.

V usage is TRBV7-6 and J usage is TRBJ1-6; TRBD1 aligns across 8 bases. This CDR3 has 16 residues. The V and J ends lost 1 base and 7 bases, in that order; junction bases with no gene match: 6. Germline V gene data show CDR1 as SGHVS and CDR2 as FNYEAQ. The CDR3 region is CASSLESGQANSPLHF. CDR3 bases: TGTGCCAGCAGCTTAGAGTCGGGACAGGCAAATTCACCCCTCCACTTT.

This clone was found once. The genes are TRBV5-4 and TRBJ1-6; D is possibly TRBD1 (5 bases). This CDR3 comprises 15 residues. Germline CDR1 is SGHNT and CDR2 is YYREEE (reference sequence). V lost 0 bases, J lost 7 bases, and 11 bases lay in between. The CDR3 here is CASSLEAGRNSPLHF. CDR3 coding DNA: TGTGCCAGCAGCTTGGAGGCAGGGCGCAATTCACCCCTCCACTTT.

The chain recombines TRBV18 with TRBJ1-4; no clear D gene. Germline V CDR1 and CDR2: KGHSH, LQKENI. Trimming cost V 6 bases and J 5 bases, with 13 bases left between them. CDR3 size: 14 residues. The CDR3 region has the DNA TGTGCCAGCTCCCTATCAGGCTTGAATGAAAAACTGTTTTTT. Translation gives CASSLSGLNEKLFF.

The rearrangement joins TRBV14 to TRBJ1-2; D is possibly TRBD1 (6 bases). This CDR3 is built from 13 residues. CDR1 is SGHDN, CDR2 FVKESK, per germline. V lost 1 base to trimming and J lost 10 bases, with 13 bases between them. The CDR3 reads CASSQVVGASYTF. The CDR3 nucleotides read TGTGCCAGCAGCCAAGTCGTGGGGGCCTCCTACACCTTC.

The chain couples TRBV5-4 to TRBJ1-5; 7 bases are shared with TRBD1. V lost 4 bases to trimming and J lost 9 bases; unmatched junction nucleotides: 7. There are 13 residues in the CDR3. Per germline, CDR1 SGHNT and CDR2 YYREEE (reference sequence). CDR3 in DNA: TGTGCCAGCAGCCGGGACAGCTCTGGGCCCCAGCATTTT. Its protein is CASSRDSSGPQHF.

This chain joins TRBV27 and TRBJ2-2, with D perhaps TRBD2 (7 bases). The germline CDR1 and CDR2 sequences are MNHEY and SMNVEV (reference sequence). The CDR3 has 21 residues. Trimming took 3 bases from V and 2 from J, leaving 28 bases between them. Here the CDR3 DNA reads TGTGCCAGCAGTTTGGACACGTACGGGGGGCCCATAACCACCAACACCGGGGAGCTGTTTTTT. This encodes CASSLDTYGGPITTNTGELFF.

The J gene is TRBJ2-1, the V gene TRBV30, with 12 positions matching TRBD2. The CDR3 spans 15 residues. CDR1 is GTSNPN and CDR2 is SVGIG in the germline V gene (reference sequence). With V trimmed by 0 bases and J by 9 bases, 6 bases remained unmatched. The CDR3 is CAWSVLAGGPGEQFF. The CDR3 DNA is TGTGCCTGGAGTGTTCTAGCGGGGGGGCCGGGTGAGCAGTTCTTC.

The chain recombines TRBV6-6 with TRBJ1-2; tentatively, D is TRBD1 (6 bases). This CDR3 contains 14 residues. Per the germline V gene, CDR1 is MNHNY and CDR2 is SVGAGI (reference sequence). The V end lost 10 bases, the J end lost 4 bases, and 19 bases lay between the germline ends. The CDR3 is CATFPGRGLYGYTF. DNA of the CDR3: TGTGCCACCTTCCCGGGCAGGGGCCTCTATGGCTACACCTTC.

The chain recombines TRBV4-2 with TRBJ1-6; the match to TRBD1 covers 7 bases. Germline loops: CDR1 LGHNA, CDR2 YNFKEQ. The CDR3 totals 13 residues. V shed 4 bases, J shed 10 bases, and the junction held 4 bases outside the gene matches. The CDR3, as DNA: TGTGCCAGCAGCCGGGAAGGGGGCTCACCCCTCCACTTT. This sequence encodes CASSREGGSPLHF.